A selection of T cell receptor beta chains follows, all from one sample in a study of cytomegalovirus exposure and HLA in healthy donors. Assay used: immunoSEQ multiplex PCR; TCRdb lists only in-frame clones, some missing. This table holds tens of thousands of clones, 79% found once. Sequenced sample: PBMCs. The receptors stem from a woman under 40 in good health and CMV-seronegative. Each CDR3 is given with its conserved first and last residue. Each record gives: clone size, J gene, D gene, V gene, CDR3 protein, CDR3 DNA. The D gene is left open where the match is weak. Clone size, where shown, is once, few, many, or a class for clones that have expanded.

>NA|TRBJ1-2|NA|TRBV10-3
CAISGKQQGFYGYTF
TGTGCCATCAGTGGGAAGCAACAGGGTTTTTATGGCTACACCTTC
>NA|TRBJ1-2|NA|TRBV6-6
CASSYTDSSNYGYTF
TGTGCCAGCAGTTACACCGACAGTTCTAACTATGGCTACACCTTC
>NA|TRBJ2-5|NA|TRBV27
CASSLSNSGVETQYF
TGTGCCAGCAGTTTAAGTAACTCCGGGGTGGAGACCCAGTACTTC
>NA|TRBJ2-7|NA|TRBV10-3
CAISSMEYEQYF
TGTGCCATCAGCAGCATGGAGTACGAGCAGTACTTC
>NA|TRBJ2-2|TRBD2|TRBV25-1
CASSESGGVGAGELFF
TGTGCCAGCAGTGAATCGGGGGGGGTAGGGGCCGGGGAGCTGTTTTTT
>NA|TRBJ2-2|NA|TRBV29-1
CSALGGGTGELFF
TGCAGCGCACTGGGGGGTGGCACCGGGGAGCTGTTTTTT
>NA|TRBJ1-3|TRBD1|TRBV5-1
CASSDPQGAGDTIYF
TGCGCCAGCAGCGACCCACAGGGGGCCGGGGACACCATATATTTT
>NA|TRBJ2-1|TRBD2|TRBV7-8
CASSLAGGTASSYNEQFF
TGTGCCAGCAGCTTAGCGGGAGGGACTGCTAGCTCCTACAATGAGCAGTTCTTC
>NA|TRBJ2-2|TRBD2|TRBV27
CASRSSGGVTGELFF
TGTGCCAGCAGATCTAGCGGGGGGGTTACCGGGGAGCTGTTTTTT
>NA|TRBJ1-2|NA|TRBV18
CASSPTENYGYTF
TGTGCCAGCTCACCCACAGAGAACTATGGCTACACCTTC
>few|TRBJ2-3|TRBD2|TRBV5-6
CASSLGLAGRTDTQYF
TGTGCCAGCAGCTTGGGACTAGCGGGACGCACAGATACGCAGTATTTT
>NA|TRBJ1-2|TRBD1|TRBV6-5
CASSYSMEGAHYGYTF
TGTGCCAGCAGTTACTCTATGGAGGGGGCCCACTATGGCTACACCTTC
>NA|TRBJ2-3|NA|TRBV2
CASSGGRRTDTQYF
TGTGCCAGCAGTGGGGGCAGGCGCACAGATACGCAGTATTTT
>NA|TRBJ1-1|NA|TRBV19
CASSIWMTGNTEAFF
TGTGCCAGTAGTATTTGGATGACAGGGAACACTGAAGCTTTCTTT
>NA|TRBJ2-7|TRBD1|TRBV27
CASSLSRDSPYEQYF
TGTGCCAGCAGTTTATCCCGGGACAGTCCCTACGAGCAGTACTTC
>NA|TRBJ1-2|NA|TRBV19
CASSIGGGGYTF
TGTGCCAGTAGTATCGGGGGGGGAGGCTACACCTTC
>few|TRBJ1-1|TRBD1|TRBV10-3
CAIRWTGEDTEAFF
TGTGCCATCCGGTGGACAGGGGAGGACACTGAAGCTTTCTTT
>few|TRBJ1-1|NA|TRBV4-1
CASSQGGLDREAFF
TGCGCCAGCAGCCAAGGGGGACTAGACAGGGAAGCTTTCTTT
>NA|TRBJ2-7|TRBD1|TRBV7-9
CASSPYAGQGSFYEQYF
TGTGCCAGCAGCCCTTATGCGGGACAGGGTTCCTTCTACGAGCAGTACTTC
>NA|TRBJ2-2|NA|TRBV7-2
CASSLSGQGGGELFF
TGTGCCAGCAGCTTAAGCGGGCAGGGTGGCGGGGAGCTGTTTTTT
>NA|TRBJ1-2|TRBD1|TRBV18
CASSPFSGQGDNYGYTF
TGTGCCAGCTCACCATTTTCCGGACAGGGGGATAACTATGGCTACACCTTC
>NA|TRBJ1-5|NA|TRBV30
CAWSREEGPQHF
TGTGCCTGGAGTAGGGAGGAAGGGCCCCAGCATTTT
>NA|TRBJ2-1|TRBD1|TRBV2
CASSLVGAGGKNEQFF
TGTGCCAGCAGTCTCGTGGGGGCAGGGGGCAAGAATGAGCAGTTCTTC
>NA|TRBJ2-1|TRBD1|TRBV11-3
CASSIGTGYNEQFF
TGTGCCAGCAGCATCGGGACAGGTTACAATGAGCAGTTCTTC
>NA|TRBJ1-1|NA|TRBV7-2
CASSEGGVNTEAFF
TGTGCCAGCAGCGAGGGGGGGGTAAACACTGAAGCTTTCTTT
>many|TRBJ1-2|NA|TRBV6-1
CASHRDYGYTF
TGTGCCAGCCATAGAGACTATGGCTACACCTTC
>NA|TRBJ1-1|NA|TRBV28
CAYQGRSGTEAFF
TGTGCTTACCAGGGCCGTTCCGGGACTGAAGCTTTCTTT
>NA|TRBJ2-7|NA|TRBV9
CASSGSQGYEQYF
TGTGCCAGCAGCGGCTCACAGGGCTACGAGCAGTACTTC
>NA|TRBJ2-7|TRBD1|TRBV5-6
CASSSLILDRGSYEQYF
TGTGCCAGCAGCTCTCTAATCCTGGACAGGGGGTCCTACGAGCAGTACTTC
>NA|TRBJ1-1|TRBD1|TRBV5-4
CASAVQGKVAEAFF
TGTGCCAGCGCCGTACAGGGGAAAGTAGCTGAAGCTTTCTTT
>once|TRBJ2-3|NA|TRBV30
CAWSVRARDTQYF
TGTGCCTGGAGTGTACGAGCTAGGGATACGCAGTATTTT
>few|TRBJ1-2|TRBD1|TRBV19
CASSLLDRGGYTF
TGTGCCAGTAGTCTCTTAGACAGGGGAGGCTACACCTTC
>NA|TRBJ2-3|NA|TRBV30
CAWVVGGTSTDTQYF
TGTGCCTGGGTCGTAGGAGGGACTAGCACAGATACGCAGTATTTT
>NA|TRBJ2-4|TRBD2|TRBV4-1
CASSQGGGSARDKNIQYF
TGCGCCAGCAGCCAAGGCGGCGGGAGCGCCAGGGACAAAAACATTCAGTACTTC
>NA|TRBJ2-2|TRBD2|TRBV6-6
CASSYERGGPTGELFF
TGTGCCAGCAGTTACGAGCGGGGGGGACCCACCGGGGAGCTGTTTTTT
>few|TRBJ1-6|NA|TRBV10-1
CASSEGGVNSPLHF
TGCGCCAGCAGTGAGGGGGGGGTGAATTCACCCCTCCACTTT
>once|TRBJ2-4|NA|TRBV19
CASSIGLGGAWAKNIQYF
TGTGCCAGTAGTATAGGTTTAGGAGGGGCTTGGGCCAAAAACATTCAGTACTTC
>NA|TRBJ1-3|TRBD1|TRBV13
CASSQTQGAAGNTIYF
TGTGCCAGCAGCCAGACCCAGGGGGCGGCAGGAAACACCATATATTTT
>few|TRBJ2-1|TRBD2|TRBV9
CASSVGLGAGGGYNEQFF
TGTGCCAGCAGCGTAGGGTTGGGGGCGGGAGGTGGTTACAATGAGCAGTTCTTC
>NA|TRBJ2-7|TRBD1|TRBV6-5
CASSAGTGRYEQYF
TGTGCCAGCAGCGCTGGGACAGGCCGCTACGAGCAGTACTTC
>NA|TRBJ2-5|TRBD2|TRBV28
CASSGTSAYQETQYF
TGTGCCAGCAGTGGGACTAGTGCGTACCAAGAGACCCAGTACTTC
>NA|TRBJ1-1|TRBD1|TRBV7-9
CASSSGTVNTEAFF
TGTGCCAGCAGCTCTGGGACAGTGAACACTGAAGCTTTCTTT
>few|TRBJ2-1|TRBD2|TRBV5-1
CASSFPLAGGSYNEQFF
TGCGCCAGCAGCTTCCCCCTTGCGGGGGGGTCCTACAATGAGCAGTTCTTC
>few|TRBJ2-5|NA|TRBV20-1
CSAPQETQYF
TGCAGTGCCCCACAAGAGACCCAGTACTTC